The 27 T cell receptor beta chains given below trace back to one sample, sequenced in a study of cytotoxic CD8 clonotypes in ibrutinib-treated CLL. The assay was immunoSEQ multiplex PCR, and TCRdb's table has in-frame clones only and misses some. This table has 35,000 to 40,000 clones, roughly two thirds appearing once. Source: PBMCs, taken at disease progression, from a patient treated with ibrutinib. The receptors stem from a human donor with chronic lymphocytic leukemia.

This chain links TRBV2 with TRBJ2-3; no firm D call. The V end was cut by 4 bases, the J end by 7 bases, with 12 bases between. This CDR3 is built from 13 residues. CDR1 SNHLY and CDR2 FYNNEI come from the germline V gene. CDR3 sequence reads: CASSAEMSNTQYF. CDR3 DNA: TGTGCCAGCAGTGCTGAAATGAGCAATACGCAGTATTTT.

This clone was observed a handful of times. The genes are TRBV7-9 and TRBJ2-7; D may be TRBD1 (6 bases). Germline loops: CDR1 SEHNR, CDR2 FQNEAQ (reference sequence). V gave up 2 bases and J gave up 2 bases, with 10 bases separating them. This CDR3 has 14 amino acids. The CDR3 region has the DNA TGTGCCAGCAGCTTAACGACAGGAACCTACGAGCAGTACTTC. Residues: CASSLTTGTYEQYF. The whole variable domain, filled in from reference TRBV7-9 and TRBJ2-7, reads DTGVSQNPRHKITKRGQNVTFRCDPISEHNRLYWYRQTLGQGPEFLTYFQNEAQLEKSRLLSDRFSAERPKGSFSTLEIQRTEQGDSAMYLCASSLTTGTYEQYFGPGTRLTVT.

The V and J genes are TRBV25-1 and TRBJ1-5; 8 bases align to TRBD1. Per germline, CDR1 MGHDK and CDR2 SYGVNS. CDR3 length: 14 residues. V was clipped by 2 bases and J by 7 bases; unmatched bases: 4. The CDR3 protein is CASSEQGARQPQHF. CDR3 nucleotides: TGTGCCAGCAGTGAACAGGGGGCCCGCCAGCCCCAGCATTTT. Using reference TRBV25-1 and TRBJ1-5 for the parts outside the CDR3, the full variable domain is EADIYQTPRYLVIGTGKKITLECSQTMGHDKMYWYQQDPGMELHLIHYSYGVNSTEKGDLSSESTVSRIRTEHFPLTLESARPSHTSQYLCASSEQGARQPQHFGDGTRLSIL.

In its sample, this clone was seen a few times. The chain carries TRBV7-9 and TRBJ2-7; D unresolved. Trimming took off 5 bases at V and 1 base at J, with 6 bases between the two ends. Germline V CDR1 and CDR2: SEHNR, FQNEAQ (reference sequence). The CDR3 runs to 12 residues. CDR3 loop: CASSQNSYEQYF. As DNA, the CDR3 is TGTGCCAGCAGCCAAAATTCCTACGAGCAGTACTTC.

The chain employs TRBV7-9 and TRBJ1-5; no firm D call. This CDR3 spans 12 amino acids. CDR1 and CDR2 from the germline V gene are SEHNR and FQNEAQ (reference sequence). The CDR3 protein is CAVQYSNQPQHF. CDR3 bases: TGTGCGGTACAGTATAGCAATCAGCCCCAGCATTTT.

This clone was observed a handful of times. The chain couples TRBV10-2 to TRBJ1-1; D is undetermined. The germline V gene encodes CDR1 WSHSY and CDR2 SAAADI. Trimming left V 7 bases short and J 3 bases short, with 6 bases between. CDR3 length equals 11 residues. The CDR3 coding sequence is TGCGCCAGCAAAGAGGACACTGAAGCTTTCTTT. This codes for CASKEDTEAFF.

This sequence joins TRBV29-1 and TRBJ2-1; TRBD1 matches at 7 bases. There are 14 residues in the CDR3. Germline trimming cut 4 bases from V and 4 bases from J; bases unmatched to any gene: 7. Germline assignment: CDR1 SQVTM and CDR2 ANQGSEA. CDR3 amino acids: CSVVRDRQYNEQFF. DNA of the CDR3: TGCAGCGTTGTCCGGGACAGACAATACAATGAGCAGTTCTTC.

This clone occurred a few times. The chain employs TRBV7-2 and TRBJ1-2; D remains unclear. In germline, CDR1 is SGHTA, CDR2 FQGNSA. V lost 1 base to trimming and J lost 6 bases, with 9 bases between them. The CDR3 has 13 residues. CDR3 DNA sequence: TGTGCCAGCAGCTTAGGGCCGTCAAATGGCTACACCTTC. This encodes CASSLGPSNGYTF.

The chain links TRBV19 to TRBJ1-1; D gene uncertain. This CDR3 spans 15 amino acids. Trimming cost V 7 bases and J 1 base, with 16 bases left between them. The germline gives CDR1 LNHDA, CDR2 SQIVND (reference sequence). CDR3 sequence reads: CASNPRRERNTEAFF. CDR3 nucleotide sequence: TGTGCCAGTAATCCCCGCCGGGAGAGGAACACTGAAGCTTTCTTT. The variable domain in full, completed from reference TRBV19 and TRBJ1-1, reads DGGITQSPKYLFRKEGQNVTLSCEQNLNHDAMYWYRQDPGQGLRLIYYSQIVNDFQKGDIAEGYSVSREKKESFPLTVTSAQKNPTAFYLCASNPRRERNTEAFFGQGTRLTVV.

The chain has TRBV7-2 and TRBJ1-1; D call uncertain. The CDR3 is 18 residues long. V lost 5 bases and J 3 bases, leaving 25 bases between the germline ends. Germline V gene data show CDR1 as SGHTA and CDR2 as FQGNSA. The CDR3 loop reads CASSAPGEANTVYTEAFF. The CDR3 bases are TGTGCCAGCAGCGCCCCGGGTGAGGCGAACACCGTTTACACTGAAGCTTTCTTT.

The chain links TRBV27 to TRBJ1-1; D gene uncertain. The CDR3 totals 13 residues. With 3 bases removed from V and 1 base from J, the gap between germline ends came to 6 bases. From germline, CDR1 is MNHEY and CDR2 SMNVEV (reference sequence). DNA for the CDR3: TGTGCCAGCAGTTTTAAGGGGAACACTGAAGCTTTCTTT. Amino acid sequence: CASSFKGNTEAFF.

CDR3 nucleotides: TGTGCCAGCAGTTTGGGGACACCTCCCACCGGGGAGCTGTTTTTT. Amino acid sequence: CASSLGTPPTGELFF. The chain joins TRBV28 to TRBJ2-2; tentative D call: TRBD1 (6 bases). The CDR3 is 15 residues long. The V and J ends lost 3 bases and 4 bases respectively, with 12 bases between them. Per the germline V gene, CDR1 is MDHEN and CDR2 is SYDVKM.

V and J are TRBV29-1 and TRBJ2-5, with D possibly TRBD1 on 5 matching bases. The CDR3 extends over 11 amino acids. Trimming removed 4 bases from V and 9 bases from J, with 12 bases in between. Looked up from germline, CDR1 is SQVTM and CDR2 is ANQGSEA. The CDR3 loop is CSVGSQGAQYF. The CDR3, as DNA: TGCAGCGTTGGGAGCCAAGGGGCCCAGTACTTC.

Remarks on this clone: Since the CDR3 does not end with the conserved phenylalanine or tryptophan, this likely comes from a read error. The DNA is left out, because the CDR3 cannot be placed on it with certainty; the CDR3 is given as TCRdb lists it. The rearrangement links TRBV5-6 to TRBJ1-2; TRBD1, as called in the table, went unchecked against the DNA. The CDR3 comprises 12 residues, both ends counted. The germline CDR1 and CDR2 sequences are SGHDT and YYEEEE. CDR3 sequence reads: CASSLMGGAVAL.

J is TRBJ1-6 and V is TRBV6-5, with D maybe TRBD1 (6 bases). This CDR3 is 16 amino acids long. V dropped 0 bases and J dropped 6 bases, with 12 bases sitting between them. The V gene's germline CDR1 is MNHEY and CDR2 SVGAGI. The CDR3: CASSYSPGARNSPLHF. DNA of the CDR3: TGTGCCAGCAGTTACTCCCCAGGGGCACGTAATTCACCCCTCCACTTT.

The chain links TRBV5-4 to TRBJ2-2; 8 nucleotides align to TRBD1. This CDR3 comprises 15 residues. V shed 4 bases, J shed 7 bases, and the junction held 9 bases outside the gene matches. Germline CDR1 is SGHNT and CDR2 is YYREEE (reference sequence). The CDR3 here is CASSTPTGAVGELFF. CDR3 nucleotide sequence: TGTGCCAGCAGCACCCCGACAGGGGCTGTCGGGGAGCTGTTTTTT.

The V and J genes are TRBV27 and TRBJ1-2; 8 nucleotides agree with TRBD1. Germline CDR1 reads MNHEY; CDR2 reads SMNVEV (reference sequence). The CDR3 is made up of 15 amino acids. The V segment lost 11 bases and the J segment 3 bases; nucleotides outside the gene matches: 14. This CDR3 reads CACRRWAGGDYGYTF. The CDR3 nucleotides are TGTGCCTGCCGTAGGTGGGCAGGGGGCGACTATGGCTACACCTTC.

The rearrangement uses TRBV27 and TRBJ2-3; D call uncertain. The CDR3 has 15 residues. V was cut by 5 bases and J by 6 bases, with 18 bases left in between. Germline V gene lookup returns CDR1 MNHEY and CDR2 SMNVEV (reference sequence). The CDR3 sequence is CASSPRSLSADTQYF. CDR3 bases: TGTGCCAGCAGTCCCCGCTCCCTCTCAGCGGATACGCAGTATTTT.

Only a few counts were recorded for this clone. The rearrangement links TRBV4-1 to TRBJ1-1; no firm D call. Germline CDR1 MGHRA, CDR2 YSYEKL. The V gene lost 1 base and the J gene lost 8 bases, with 5 bases spanning the gap. This CDR3 region has 11 residues. CDR3 region: CASSQGREAFF. The CDR3 nucleotides are TGCGCCAGCAGCCAAGGCAGAGAAGCTTTCTTT.

This chain joins TRBV10-3 and TRBJ2-1; 7 bases line up with TRBD2. The ends lost 7 bases at V and 3 bases at J; junction bases unmatched: 9. The CDR3 spans 15 residues. Germline CDR1 and CDR2: ENHRY and SYGVKD. The CDR3 nucleotides read TGTGCCATCAATGGCGGACTAGGGAGCTACAATGAGCAGTTCTTC. Protein sequence: CAINGGLGSYNEQFF.

CDR3 residues: CASSLGRGVGEQYF. CDR3 bases: TGCGCCAGCAGCTTGGGTAGGGGAGTAGGCGAGCAGTACTTC. The chain recombines TRBV5-1 with TRBJ2-7, with D perhaps being TRBD1 or TRBD2 (5 bases each). This CDR3 comprises 14 residues. V dropped 0 bases and J dropped 6 bases, with 13 bases sitting between them. Germline CDR1 and CDR2: SGHRS and YFSETQ.

This rearrangement joins TRBV28 to TRBJ2-7; no firm D call. The V end lost 2 bases, the J end lost 5 bases, and 7 bases lay between the germline ends. This CDR3 contains 12 residues. Germline V gene sequence: CDR1 MDHEN, CDR2 SYDVKM. CDR3 amino acids: CASSLDPNEQYF. The CDR3 coding sequence is TGTGCCAGCAGTTTAGACCCGAACGAGCAGTACTTC.

This chain uses TRBV19 with TRBJ2-7; 10 bases fit TRBD1. Trimming at V came to 6 bases and at J to 2 bases, leaving 7 bases not matched to a gene. This CDR3 contains 15 residues. Germline assignment: CDR1 LNHDA and CDR2 SQIVND (reference sequence). Here the CDR3 DNA reads TGTGCCAGTAGGGCCCGGGACAGGGGCACCTACGAGCAGTACTTC. It is translated as CASRARDRGTYEQYF.

The genes are TRBV13 and TRBJ2-3; 16 nucleotides agree with TRBD2. The CDR3 is made up of 16 amino acids. Germline lookup yields CDR1 PRHDT and CDR2 FYEKMQ (reference sequence). The V segment lost 4 bases and the J segment 9 bases; nucleotides outside the gene matches: 7. CDR3 protein: CASSWRGTSGRATQYF. The DNA for the CDR3 is TGTGCCAGCAGCTGGAGGGGGACTAGCGGGAGGGCCACGCAGTATTTT.

The rearrangement joins TRBV25-1 to TRBJ2-7, with 9 bases fitting TRBD1. Germline V gene lookup returns CDR1 MGHDK and CDR2 SYGVNS. V was pared by 8 bases and J by 3 bases, with 11 bases of the junction left unmatched. The CDR3 has 15 amino acids. CDR3 sequence reads: CASSEAGTGLYEQYF. The CDR3 DNA reads TGTGCCAGCTCCGAAGCCGGGACAGGGCTCTACGAGCAGTACTTC.

This sequence joins TRBV27 and TRBJ2-3; D is undetermined. Germline V gene data show CDR1 as MNHEY and CDR2 as SMNVEV (reference sequence). The CDR3 extends over 15 amino acids. V was trimmed by 5 bases and J by 1 base, leaving 13 bases between them. The CDR3 DNA follows: TGTGCCAGCAGTCTACAACCTTCAGGCACAGATACGCAGTATTTT. It is translated as CASSLQPSGTDTQYF.

This rearrangement joins TRBV28 to TRBJ1-2; D uncertain. Germline CDR1 MDHEN, CDR2 SYDVKM. The CDR3 contains 14 residues. V lost 3 bases, J lost 11 bases, and 19 bases lay in between. The CDR3 DNA follows: TGTGCCAGCAGTTTGAAACAGCAGACGGCCCCTTACACCTTC. Translated: CASSLKQQTAPYTF.